These T cell receptor beta chains were read from a single sample in a study of shared clonotypes between healthy human individuals. Clones were sequenced by immunoSEQ multiplex PCR, and TCRdb holds only the in-frame ones, with some missing. Of 550,000 to 750,000 clones listed, over 95% are singletons. The material sequenced was naive CD8+ T cells sorted from blood. The receptors here all came from a woman aged 25 to 39 in good health. Both conserved end residues are part of each CDR3. A D gene is named only where the DNA matches it firmly. Clone size is given for some rows only: seen once, a few or many times, or a class if the clone is expanded.

D: NA
size: once
J: TRBJ2-7
V: TRBV11-2
CDR3: CASSLVGSGEQYF
DNA: TGTGCCAGCAGCTTAGTTGGTTCCGGCGAGCAGTACTTC

D: NA
size: NA
J: TRBJ2-7
V: TRBV10-2
CDR3: CASNLGSNLYEQYF
DNA: TGCGCCAGCAACCTGGGGTCAAACCTCTACGAGCAGTACTTC

D: NA
size: once
J: TRBJ2-1
V: TRBV4-2
CDR3: CASSQSVAALLDNEQFF
DNA: TGTGCCAGCAGCCAATCGGTAGCGGCGCTTTTGGACAATGAGCAGTTCTTC

D: NA
size: NA
J: TRBJ2-7
V: TRBV6-5
CDR3: CASSQMGEGPYEQYF
DNA: TGTGCCAGCAGCCAAATGGGTGAGGGTCCCTACGAGCAGTACTTC

D: NA
size: NA
J: TRBJ2-5
V: TRBV6-1
CDR3: CASRRGETQYF
DNA: TGTGCCAGCAGGCGAGGAGAGACCCAGTACTTC

D: NA
size: once
J: TRBJ2-6
V: TRBV28
CDR3: CASSLNSGSRANVLTF
DNA: TGTGCCAGCAGTTTAAACAGCGGGTCCAGGGCCAACGTCCTGACTTTC

D: NA
size: NA
J: TRBJ2-5
V: TRBV13
CDR3: CASSLEGRKETQYF
DNA: TGTGCCAGCAGCTTGGAAGGGCGGAAAGAGACCCAGTACTTC

D: TRBD1
size: NA
J: TRBJ2-1
V: TRBV29-1
CDR3: CSAGAVAGTGDEQFF
DNA: TGCAGCGCCGGGGCGGTTGCAGGGACAGGGGATGAGCAGTTCTTC

D: NA
size: NA
J: TRBJ2-1
V: TRBV9
CDR3: CASSPTQGIEFF
DNA: TGTGCCAGCAGCCCTACGCAGGGGATCGAGTTCTTC

D: TRBD1
size: NA
J: TRBJ2-7
V: TRBV7-6
CDR3: CASSSPLTGGYEQYF
DNA: TGTGCCAGCAGCTCGCCTCTCACAGGGGGCTACGAGCAGTACTTC

D: TRBD1
size: NA
J: TRBJ2-1
V: TRBV9
CDR3: CASSGGGVGSEQFF
DNA: TGTGCCAGCAGCGGAGGGGGCGTAGGATCCGAGCAGTTCTTC

D: NA
size: NA
J: TRBJ1-5
V: TRBV25-1
CDR3: CASSEQEINQPQHF
DNA: TGTGCCAGCAGTGAGCAGGAAATCAATCAGCCCCAGCATTTT

D: NA
size: once
J: TRBJ1-1
V: TRBV19
CDR3: CASSIDDSMNTEAFF
DNA: TGTGCCAGTAGTATAGACGACAGCATGAACACTGAAGCTTTCTTT

D: TRBD2
size: NA
J: TRBJ2-3
V: TRBV5-4
CDR3: CASSGGEGPDTQYF
DNA: TGTGCCAGCAGCGGGGGGGAGGGCCCAGATACGCAGTATTTT

D: TRBD2
size: NA
J: TRBJ2-5
V: TRBV4-2
CDR3: CASSQDLAGRIETQYF
DNA: TGTGCCAGCAGCCAAGATCTAGCGGGGAGGATAGAGACCCAGTACTTC

D: TRBD2
size: NA
J: TRBJ2-1
V: TRBV4-2
CDR3: CASSLAGMWFF
DNA: TGTGCCAGCAGCTTAGCGGGAATGTGGTTCTTC

D: NA
size: NA
J: TRBJ2-3
V: TRBV21-1
CDR3: CASSKVGLAPWADTQYF
DNA: TGTGCCAGCAGCAAAGTGGGACTAGCGCCCTGGGCAGATACGCAGTATTTT

D: TRBD2
size: NA
J: TRBJ2-7
V: TRBV10-3
CDR3: CAISGLDSGVVGGSYEQYF
DNA: TGTGCCATCAGTGGCCTTGATAGCGGGGTGGTTGGGGGCTCCTACGAGCAGTACTTC

D: TRBD2
size: NA
J: TRBJ2-7
V: TRBV19
CDR3: CASSPGTSGNEQYF
DNA: TGTGCCAGTAGTCCAGGGACTAGCGGGAACGAGCAGTACTTC

D: NA
size: NA
J: TRBJ2-1
V: TRBV11-2
CDR3: CASSLVWGPGNEQFF
DNA: TGTGCCAGCAGCTTAGTGTGGGGTCCAGGCAATGAGCAGTTCTTC

D: NA
size: NA
J: TRBJ2-2
V: TRBV4-1
CDR3: CASSFQNTGELFF
DNA: TGCGCCAGCAGCTTTCAGAACACCGGGGAGCTGTTTTTT

D: NA
size: NA
J: TRBJ2-7
V: TRBV19
CDR3: CASSASANYEQYF
DNA: TGTGCCAGTAGTGCCTCTGCCAACTACGAGCAGTACTTC

D: NA
size: NA
J: TRBJ2-5
V: TRBV7-9
CDR3: CASSLSEVPSQETQYF
DNA: TGTGCCAGCAGCCTATCGGAGGTTCCTAGCCAAGAGACCCAGTACTTC

D: NA
size: NA
J: TRBJ2-1
V: TRBV19
CDR3: CASQLDGETYNEQFF
DNA: TGTGCCAGCCAACTGGACGGGGAGACTTACAATGAGCAGTTCTTC

D: NA
size: NA
J: TRBJ2-7
V: TRBV10-3
CDR3: CAIRPTRSNFYEQYF
DNA: TGTGCCATCAGACCAACCCGTAGCAATTTCTACGAGCAGTACTTC

D: NA
size: NA
J: TRBJ2-1
V: TRBV28
CDR3: CASSFTNNEQFF
DNA: TGTGCCAGCAGTTTTACGAACAATGAGCAGTTCTTC

D: TRBD1
size: NA
J: TRBJ1-1
V: TRBV28
CDR3: CASSSNGRDRGRVPEAFF
DNA: TGTGCCAGCAGTTCTAATGGACGAGACAGGGGGCGCGTACCTGAAGCTTTCTTT